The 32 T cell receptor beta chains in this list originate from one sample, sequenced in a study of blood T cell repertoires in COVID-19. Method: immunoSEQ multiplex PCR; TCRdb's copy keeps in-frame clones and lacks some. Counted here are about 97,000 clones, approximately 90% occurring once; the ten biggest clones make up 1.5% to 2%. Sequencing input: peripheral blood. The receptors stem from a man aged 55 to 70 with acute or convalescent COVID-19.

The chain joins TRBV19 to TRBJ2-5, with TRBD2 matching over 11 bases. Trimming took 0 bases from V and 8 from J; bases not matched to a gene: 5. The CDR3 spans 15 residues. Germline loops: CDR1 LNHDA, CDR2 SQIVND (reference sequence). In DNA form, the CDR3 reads TGTGCCAGTAGTATAGAGCTAGCGGGGGGTAGAACCCAGTACTTC. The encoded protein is CASSIELAGGRTQYF.

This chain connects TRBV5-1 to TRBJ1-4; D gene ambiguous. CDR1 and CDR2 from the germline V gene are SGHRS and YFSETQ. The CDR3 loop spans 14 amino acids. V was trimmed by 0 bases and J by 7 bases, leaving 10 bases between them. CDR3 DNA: TGCGCCAGCAGCTTGGGCGGCCGGGGTGAAAAACTGTTTTTT. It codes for CASSLGGRGEKLFF.

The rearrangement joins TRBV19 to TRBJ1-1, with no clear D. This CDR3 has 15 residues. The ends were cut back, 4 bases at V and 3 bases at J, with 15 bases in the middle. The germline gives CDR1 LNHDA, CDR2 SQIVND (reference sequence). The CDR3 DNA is TGTGCCAGTAGTACTGTCTGGGCTACGGACACTGAAGCTTTCTTT. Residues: CASSTVWATDTEAFF.

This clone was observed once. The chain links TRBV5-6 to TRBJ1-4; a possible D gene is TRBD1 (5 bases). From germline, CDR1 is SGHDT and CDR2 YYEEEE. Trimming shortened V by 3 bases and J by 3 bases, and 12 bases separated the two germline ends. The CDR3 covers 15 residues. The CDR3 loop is CASSSLRGSNEKLFF. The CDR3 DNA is TGTGCCAGCAGCTCCCTACGGGGGTCTAATGAAAAACTGTTTTTT.

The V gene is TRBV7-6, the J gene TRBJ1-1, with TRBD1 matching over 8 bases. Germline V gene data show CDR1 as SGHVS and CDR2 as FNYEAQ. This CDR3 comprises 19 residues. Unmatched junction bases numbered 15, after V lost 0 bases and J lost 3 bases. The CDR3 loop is CASSLARGTGGPGDTEAFF. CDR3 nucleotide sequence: TGTGCCAGCAGCTTAGCGCGTGGGACAGGAGGACCTGGGGACACTGAAGCTTTCTTT. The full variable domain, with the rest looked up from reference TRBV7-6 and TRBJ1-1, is GAGVSQSPRYKVTKRGQDVALRCDPISGHVSLYWYRQALGQGPEFLTYFNYEAQQDKSGLPNDRFSAERPEGSISTLTIQRTEQRDSAMYRCASSLARGTGGPGDTEAFFGQGTRLTVV.

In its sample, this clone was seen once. The chain's CDR3 is CASGRAQSYNEQFF. CDR3 in DNA: TGTGCCAGCGGGCGCGCCCAAAGCTACAATGAGCAGTTCTTC. The V gene is TRBV6-5, the J gene TRBJ2-1; D is uncertain. Germline V gene sequence: CDR1 MNHEY, CDR2 SVGAGI. The length of the CDR3 is 14 residues. With 8 bases removed from V and 3 bases from J, the gap between germline ends came to 14 bases.

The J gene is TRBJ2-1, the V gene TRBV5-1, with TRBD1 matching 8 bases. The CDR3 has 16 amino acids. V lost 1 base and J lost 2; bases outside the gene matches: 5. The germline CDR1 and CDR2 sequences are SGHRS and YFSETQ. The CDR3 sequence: CASSLQAGGTYNEQFF. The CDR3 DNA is TGCGCCAGCAGCTTGCAGGCAGGGGGCACCTACAATGAGCAGTTCTTC.

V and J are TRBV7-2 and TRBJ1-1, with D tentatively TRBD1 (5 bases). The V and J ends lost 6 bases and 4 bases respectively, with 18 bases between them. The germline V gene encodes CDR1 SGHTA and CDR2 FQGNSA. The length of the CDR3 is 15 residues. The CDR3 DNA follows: TGTGCCAGCAGACTCACCTCAGGGATGGGCACTGAAGCTTTCTTT. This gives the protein CASRLTSGMGTEAFF.

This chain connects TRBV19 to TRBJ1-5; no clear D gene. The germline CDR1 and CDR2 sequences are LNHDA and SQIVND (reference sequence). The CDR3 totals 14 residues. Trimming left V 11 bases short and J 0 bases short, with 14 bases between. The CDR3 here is CASQVRDSNQPQHF. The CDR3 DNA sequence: TGTGCCTCTCAGGTTAGAGATAGCAATCAGCCCCAGCATTTT.

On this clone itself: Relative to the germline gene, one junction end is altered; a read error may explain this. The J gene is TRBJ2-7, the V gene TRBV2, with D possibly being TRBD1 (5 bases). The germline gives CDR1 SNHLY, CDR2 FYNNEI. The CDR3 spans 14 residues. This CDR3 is CASSPFGAIIRENF. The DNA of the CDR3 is TGTGCCAGCAGTCCCTTTGGGGCGATCATACGTGAGAACTTC.

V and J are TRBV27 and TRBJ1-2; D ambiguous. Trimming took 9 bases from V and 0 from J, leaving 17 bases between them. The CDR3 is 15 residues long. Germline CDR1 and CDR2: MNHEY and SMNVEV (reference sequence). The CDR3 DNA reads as TGTGCCAGTTCAACGCTCCGGGATACTAACTATGGCTACACCTTC. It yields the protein CASSTLRDTNYGYTF.

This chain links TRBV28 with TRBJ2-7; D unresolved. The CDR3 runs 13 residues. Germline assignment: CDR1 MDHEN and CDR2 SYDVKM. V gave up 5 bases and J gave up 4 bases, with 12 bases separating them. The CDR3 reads CASSPRQTYEQYV. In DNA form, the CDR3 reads TGTGCCAGCAGTCCCCGACAAACTTACGAGCAGTACGTC.

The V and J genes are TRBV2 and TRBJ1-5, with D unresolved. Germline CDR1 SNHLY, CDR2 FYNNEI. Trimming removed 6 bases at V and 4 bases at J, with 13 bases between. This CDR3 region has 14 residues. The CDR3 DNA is TGTGCCAGCAGCCCCTGGGAGGGAAATCAGCCCCAGCATTTT. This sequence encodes CASSPWEGNQPQHF.

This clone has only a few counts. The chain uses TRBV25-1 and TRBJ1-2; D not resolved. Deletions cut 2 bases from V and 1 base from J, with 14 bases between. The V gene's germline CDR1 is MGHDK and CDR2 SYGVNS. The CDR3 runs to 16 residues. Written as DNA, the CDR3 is TGTGCCAGCAGTGAAAATAGGGTCCGGGATAACTATGGCTACACCTTC. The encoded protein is CASSENRVRDNYGYTF.

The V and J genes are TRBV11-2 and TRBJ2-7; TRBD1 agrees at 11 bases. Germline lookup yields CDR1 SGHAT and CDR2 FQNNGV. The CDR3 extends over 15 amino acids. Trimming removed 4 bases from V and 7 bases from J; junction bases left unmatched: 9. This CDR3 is CASSSAGQGAGEQYF. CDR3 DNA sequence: TGTGCCAGCAGCTCGGCAGGACAGGGGGCCGGGGAGCAGTACTTC.

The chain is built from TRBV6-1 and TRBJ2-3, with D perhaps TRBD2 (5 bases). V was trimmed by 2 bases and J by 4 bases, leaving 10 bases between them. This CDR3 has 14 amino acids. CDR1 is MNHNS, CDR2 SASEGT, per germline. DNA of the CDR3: TGTGCCAGCAGTGAACGCCTACTAGCAGATACGCAGTATTTT. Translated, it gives CASSERLLADTQYF.

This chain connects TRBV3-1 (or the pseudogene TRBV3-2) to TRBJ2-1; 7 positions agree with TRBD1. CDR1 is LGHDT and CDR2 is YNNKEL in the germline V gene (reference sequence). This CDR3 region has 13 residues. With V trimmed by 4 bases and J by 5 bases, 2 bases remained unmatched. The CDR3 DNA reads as TGTGCCAGCAGCCTCGACAGGGACAATGAGCAGTTCTTC. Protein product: CASSLDRDNEQFF.

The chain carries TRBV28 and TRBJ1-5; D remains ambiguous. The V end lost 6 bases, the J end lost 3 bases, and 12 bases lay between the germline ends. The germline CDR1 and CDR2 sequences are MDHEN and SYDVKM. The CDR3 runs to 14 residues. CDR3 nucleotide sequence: TGTGCCAGCAGCCAAACCCAGGCCAATCAGCCCCAGCATTTT. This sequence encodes CASSQTQANQPQHF.

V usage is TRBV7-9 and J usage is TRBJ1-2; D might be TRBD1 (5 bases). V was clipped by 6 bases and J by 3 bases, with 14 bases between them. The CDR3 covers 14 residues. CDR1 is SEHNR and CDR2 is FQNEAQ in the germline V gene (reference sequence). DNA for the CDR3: TGTGCCAGCAGGAGTCAGGGTAACGACTATGGCTACACCTTC. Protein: CASRSQGNDYGYTF.

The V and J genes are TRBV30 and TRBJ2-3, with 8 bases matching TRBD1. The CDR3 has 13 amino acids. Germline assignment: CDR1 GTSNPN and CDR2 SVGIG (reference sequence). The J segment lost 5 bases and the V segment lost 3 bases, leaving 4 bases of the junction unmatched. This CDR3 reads CAWSRRGRDTQYF. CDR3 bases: TGTGCCTGGAGCCGCAGGGGGCGAGATACGCAGTATTTT.

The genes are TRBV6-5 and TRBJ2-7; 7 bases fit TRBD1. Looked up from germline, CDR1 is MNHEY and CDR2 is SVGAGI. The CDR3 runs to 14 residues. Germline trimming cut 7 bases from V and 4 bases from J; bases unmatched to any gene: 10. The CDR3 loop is CASKNRTGIYEQYF. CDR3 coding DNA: TGTGCCAGCAAGAACCGGACAGGCATTTACGAGCAGTACTTC.

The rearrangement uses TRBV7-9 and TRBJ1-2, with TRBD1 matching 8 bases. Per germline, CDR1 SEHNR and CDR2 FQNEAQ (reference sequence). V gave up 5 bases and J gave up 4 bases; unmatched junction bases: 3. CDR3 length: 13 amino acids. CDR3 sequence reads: CASSAGQGYGYTF. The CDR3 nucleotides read TGTGCCAGCAGCGCAGGACAGGGCTATGGCTACACCTTC.

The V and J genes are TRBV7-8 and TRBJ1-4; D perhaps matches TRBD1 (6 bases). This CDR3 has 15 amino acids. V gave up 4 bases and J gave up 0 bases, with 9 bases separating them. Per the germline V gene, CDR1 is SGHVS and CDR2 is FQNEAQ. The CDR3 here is CASSSYRATNEKLFF. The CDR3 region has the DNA TGTGCCAGCAGCTCCTACAGGGCAACTAATGAAAAACTGTTTTTT.

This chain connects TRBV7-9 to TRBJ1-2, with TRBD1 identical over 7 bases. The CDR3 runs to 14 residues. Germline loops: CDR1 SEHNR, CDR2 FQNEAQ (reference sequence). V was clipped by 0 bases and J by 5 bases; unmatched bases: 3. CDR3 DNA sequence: TGTGCCAGCAGCTTAGCGGGCAGGGGGTATGGCTACACCTTC. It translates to CASSLAGRGYGYTF.

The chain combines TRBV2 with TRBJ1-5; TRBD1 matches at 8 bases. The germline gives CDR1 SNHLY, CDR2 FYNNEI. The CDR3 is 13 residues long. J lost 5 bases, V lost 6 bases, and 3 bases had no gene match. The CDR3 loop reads CASRGQGDQPQHF. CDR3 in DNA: TGTGCCAGCAGAGGACAGGGAGATCAGCCCCAGCATTTT.

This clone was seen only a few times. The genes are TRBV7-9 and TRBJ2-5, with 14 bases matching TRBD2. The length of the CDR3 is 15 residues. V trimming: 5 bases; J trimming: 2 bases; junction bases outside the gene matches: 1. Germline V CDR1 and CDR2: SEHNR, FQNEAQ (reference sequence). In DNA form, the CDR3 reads TGTGCCAGCAGCCGACTAGCGGGGGGGCAAGAGACCCAGTACTTC. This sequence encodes CASSRLAGGQETQYF.

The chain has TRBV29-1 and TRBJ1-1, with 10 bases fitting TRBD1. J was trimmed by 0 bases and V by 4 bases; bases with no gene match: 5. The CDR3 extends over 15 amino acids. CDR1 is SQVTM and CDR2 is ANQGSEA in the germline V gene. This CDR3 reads CSVARDRGLNTEAFF. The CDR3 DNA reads TGCAGCGTTGCGCGGGACAGGGGCTTGAACACTGAAGCTTTCTTT.

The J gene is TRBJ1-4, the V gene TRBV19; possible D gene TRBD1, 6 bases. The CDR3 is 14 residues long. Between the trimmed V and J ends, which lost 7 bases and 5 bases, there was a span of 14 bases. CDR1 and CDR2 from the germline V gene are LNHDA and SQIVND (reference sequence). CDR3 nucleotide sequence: TGTGCCAGTACCCCCCAGGGGTCCAATGAAAAACTGTTTTTT. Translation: CASTPQGSNEKLFF.

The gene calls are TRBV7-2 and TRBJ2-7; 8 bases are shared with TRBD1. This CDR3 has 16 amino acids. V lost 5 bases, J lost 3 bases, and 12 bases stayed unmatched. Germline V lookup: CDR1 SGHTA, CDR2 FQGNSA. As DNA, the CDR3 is TGTGCCAGCAGCCCAAGGACAGGGCCTATCGTCTACGAGCAGTACTTC. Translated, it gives CASSPRTGPIVYEQYF.

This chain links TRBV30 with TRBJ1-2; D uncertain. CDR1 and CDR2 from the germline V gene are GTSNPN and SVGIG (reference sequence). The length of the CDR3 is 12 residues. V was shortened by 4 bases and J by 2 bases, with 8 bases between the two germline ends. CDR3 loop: CAWKPQNYGYTF. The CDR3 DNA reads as TGTGCCTGGAAACCACAGAACTATGGCTACACCTTC. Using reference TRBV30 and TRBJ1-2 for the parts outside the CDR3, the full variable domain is SQTIHQWPATLVQPVGSPLSLECTVEGTSNPNLYWYRQAAGRGLQLLFYSVGIGQISSEVPQNLSASRPQDRQFILSSKKLLLSDSGFYLCAWKPQNYGYTFGSGTRLTVV.

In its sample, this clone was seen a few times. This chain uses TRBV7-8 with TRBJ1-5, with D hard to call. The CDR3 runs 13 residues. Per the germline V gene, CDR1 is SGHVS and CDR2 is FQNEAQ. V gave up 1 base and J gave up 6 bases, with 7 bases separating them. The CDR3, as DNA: TGTGCCAGCAGCTTAGAAGAGGGTCAGCCCCAGCATTTT. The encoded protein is CASSLEEGQPQHF.

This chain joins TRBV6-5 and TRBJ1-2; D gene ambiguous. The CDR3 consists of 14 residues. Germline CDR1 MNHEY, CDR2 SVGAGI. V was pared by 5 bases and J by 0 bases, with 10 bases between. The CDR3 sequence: CASSPLGANYGYTF. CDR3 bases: TGTGCCAGCAGTCCCCTGGGAGCTAACTATGGCTACACCTTC.